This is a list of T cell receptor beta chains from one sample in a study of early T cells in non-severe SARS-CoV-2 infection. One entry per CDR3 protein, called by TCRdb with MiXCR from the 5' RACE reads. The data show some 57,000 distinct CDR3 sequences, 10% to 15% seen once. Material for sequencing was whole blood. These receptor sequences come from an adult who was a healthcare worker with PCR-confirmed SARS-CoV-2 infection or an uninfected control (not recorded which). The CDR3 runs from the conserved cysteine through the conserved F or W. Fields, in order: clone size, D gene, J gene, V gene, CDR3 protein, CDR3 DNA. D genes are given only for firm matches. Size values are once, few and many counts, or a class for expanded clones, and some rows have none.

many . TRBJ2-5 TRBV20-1 CSARDYKTGQETQYF TGCAGTGCTAGAGATTACAAAACGGGACAAGAGACCCAGTACTTC
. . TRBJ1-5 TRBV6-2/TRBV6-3 CASSLLGLQDQPQHF TGTGCCAGCAGTCTCCTGGGCCTGCAGGATCAGCCCCAGCATTTT
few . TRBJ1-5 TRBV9 CASSALAGGDQPQHF TGTGCCAGCAGCGCCCTGGCGGGGGGCGATCAGCCCCAGCATTTT
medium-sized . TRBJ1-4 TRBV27 CASRRAENEKLFF TGTGCCAGCCGCCGGGCAGAAAATGAAAAACTGTTTTTT
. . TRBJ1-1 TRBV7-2 CASSLGGAGALNTEAFF TGTGCCAGCAGCTTAGGGGGGGCAGGGGCGCTGAACACTGAAGCTTTCTTT
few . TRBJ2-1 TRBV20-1 CSARVGTKEQFF TGCAGTGCTAGGGTGGGGACGAAGGAGCAGTTCTTC
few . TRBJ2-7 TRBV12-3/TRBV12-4 CASSFIGREYEQYF TGTGCCAGCAGTTTTATAGGTCGGGAATACGAGCAGTACTTC
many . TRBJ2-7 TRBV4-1 CASSQDRNTDEQYF TGCGCCAGCAGCCAAGATCGGAACACAGACGAGCAGTACTTC
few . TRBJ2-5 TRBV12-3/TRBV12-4 CASSLDGGETQYF TGTGCCAGCAGTTTGGACGGCGGGGAGACCCAGTACTTC
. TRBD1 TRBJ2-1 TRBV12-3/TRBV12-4 CASISGDSYNEQFF TGTGCCAGCATCTCTGGGGACAGCTACAATGAGCAGTTCTTC
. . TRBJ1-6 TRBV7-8 CASSLVGGRGTAHSPLHF TGTGCCAGCAGCTTAGTAGGCGGCAGGGGCACTGCCCATTCACCCCTCCACTTT
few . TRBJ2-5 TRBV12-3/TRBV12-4 CASSFGRKSETQYF TGTGCCAGCAGTTTTGGACGAAAGTCGGAGACCCAGTACTTC
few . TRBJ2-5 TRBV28 CASTGLRETQYF TGTGCCAGCACCGGCTTACGGGAGACCCAGTACTTC